The 17 T cell receptor beta chains reported below all come from one sample, sequenced in a study of blood T cell repertoires in COVID-19. Profiling relied on immunoSEQ multiplex PCR, and the TCRdb table lists in-frame clones only, not all of them. The repertoire consists of under 500,000 clones, with 85% to 90% occurring once and the leading ten covering roughly 1.1%. Source material: PBMCs or T cells enriched from blood (not recorded which). The receptors shown here come from a man younger than 40 who had recovered from COVID-19.

The chain is built from TRBV6-5 and TRBJ2-7, with D hard to call. The CDR3 runs 15 residues. The germline gives CDR1 MNHEY, CDR2 SVGAGI. The V end lost 2 bases, the J end lost 0 bases, and 11 bases lay between the germline ends. The DNA of the CDR3 is TGTGCCAGCAGTTACGCTGAGGCAGCCTCCTACGAGCAGTACTTC. The encoded protein is CASSYAEAASYEQYF.

The chain links TRBV6-5 to TRBJ2-7, with D perhaps matching TRBD1 (6 bases). Germline V gene sequence: CDR1 MNHEY, CDR2 SVGAGI. Deletions cut 5 bases from V and 3 bases from J, with 11 bases between. This CDR3 comprises 13 residues. This CDR3 reads CASSPTGFYEQYF. The CDR3 bases are TGTGCCAGCAGTCCCACAGGGTTCTACGAGCAGTACTTC.

As DNA, the CDR3 is TGTGCCAGCAGTGAGGCGGGAGCCTACGAGCAGTACTTC. Protein sequence: CASSEAGAYEQYF. The genes are TRBV2 and TRBJ2-7, with 7 bases fitting TRBD2. V lost 3 bases, J lost 2 bases, and 1 base stayed unmatched. The length of the CDR3 is 13 residues. Germline V gives CDR1 SNHLY, CDR2 FYNNEI.

This chain joins TRBV29-1 and TRBJ2-7, with a weak D call TRBD2 (6 bases). V lost 5 bases and J 1 base, leaving 12 bases between the germline ends. The length of the CDR3 is 13 residues. CDR1 SQVTM and CDR2 ANQGSEA come from the germline V gene. The CDR3 loop reads CSVRRGVSYEQYF. CDR3 DNA: TGCAGCGTTCGGAGGGGCGTGTCCTACGAGCAGTACTTC.

As regards this clone: The identical CDR3 is also encoded by other nucleotide sequences in the sample. The chain uses TRBV28 and TRBJ1-1; the D is unclear. Germline V gene lookup returns CDR1 MDHEN and CDR2 SYDVKM. The CDR3 is made up of 13 amino acids. Trimming stripped 6 bases from V and 1 base from J, with 9 bases between. The DNA of the CDR3 is TGTGCCAGCAGGAGCCCGGGGAACACTGAAGCTTTCTTT. Protein sequence: CASRSPGNTEAFF. Complete variable domain (other parts from reference TRBV28 and TRBJ1-1): DVKVTQSSRYLVKRTGEKVFLECVQDMDHENMFWYRQDPGLGLRLIYFSYDVKMKEKGDIPEGYSVSREKKERFSLILESASTNQTSMYLCASRSPGNTEAFFGQGTRLTVV.

Note on this clone: Other DNA sequences in this sample translate to the same CDR3. The chain uses TRBV30 and TRBJ1-5; TRBD1 matches 8 bases. The CDR3 consists of 13 residues. From germline, CDR1 is GTSNPN and CDR2 SVGIG (reference sequence). V gave up 0 bases and J gave up 6 bases; unmatched junction bases: 1. DNA for the CDR3: TGTGCCTGGAGTGTACAGGGGGGTCAGCCCCAGCATTTT. Translated, it gives CAWSVQGGQPQHF.

On this clone: This sample includes further DNA sequences coding for the same CDR3. V usage is TRBV28 and J usage is TRBJ1-2, with D possibly matching TRBD1 (6 bases). Trimming took 5 bases from V and 0 from J, leaving 10 bases between them. The CDR3 consists of 14 residues. Germline CDR1 and CDR2: MDHEN and SYDVKM. This chain's CDR3 is CASSLGASNYGYTF. CDR3 coding DNA: TGTGCCAGCAGTCTGGGGGCATCTAACTATGGCTACACCTTC.

A single count supports this clone. V usage is TRBV28 and J usage is TRBJ1-6; TRBD1 agrees at 9 bases. The V and J ends lost 8 bases and 9 bases, in that order; junction bases with no gene match: 8. This CDR3 spans 14 amino acids. Per the germline V gene, CDR1 is MDHEN and CDR2 is SYDVKM. The CDR3 coding sequence is TGTGCCAGCTCCCTGGGGGACAGGGTTTCACCCCTCCACTTT. Protein: CASSLGDRVSPLHF.

The V gene is TRBV23-1, the J gene TRBJ2-2, with 7 bases fitting TRBD1. TRBV23-1 is sorted into the ORF group, with uncertain function. Losses at the gene ends were 9 bases for V and 5 bases for J; bases not matched to a gene: 9. The CDR3 runs 14 residues. The CDR3 DNA reads TGCGCCAGACCTAGACAGGGAGATACCGGGGAGCTGTTTTTT. It is translated as CARPRQGDTGELFF.

J is TRBJ2-5 and V is TRBV5-1; 7 bases match TRBD1. V lost 4 bases and J lost 3; bases outside the gene matches: 3. In germline, CDR1 is SGHRS, CDR2 YFSETQ. CDR3 size: 13 residues. The CDR3 loop reads CASSDRAEETQYF. CDR3 bases: TGCGCCAGCAGCGACAGGGCCGAAGAGACCCAGTACTTC.

The chain couples TRBV5-1 to TRBJ2-1, with 12 bases that match TRBD2. Losses at the gene ends were 3 bases for V and 10 bases for J; bases not matched to a gene: 8. Germline assignment: CDR1 SGHRS and CDR2 YFSETQ. CDR3 length: 15 amino acids. CDR3 in DNA: TGCGCCAGCAGCTGGCAACTAGCGGGAGGAGAAGAGCAGTTCTTC. Amino acid sequence: CASSWQLAGGEEQFF.

This chain joins TRBV5-5 and TRBJ2-7; 7 nucleotides agree with TRBD1. The ends lost 3 bases at V and 5 bases at J; junction bases unmatched: 8. The CDR3 extends over 14 amino acids. Germline CDR1 and CDR2: SGHKS and YYEKEE (reference sequence). CDR3 sequence: CASSYRQGFHEQYF. For the CDR3, the DNA is TGTGCCAGCAGCTACCGACAGGGTTTCCACGAGCAGTACTTC.

This clone was found a few times. The chain joins TRBV28 to TRBJ2-2; no clear D. The CDR3 consists of 12 residues. The germline CDR1 and CDR2 sequences are MDHEN and SYDVKM. The V and J ends lost 6 bases and 7 bases respectively, with 9 bases between them. This CDR3 reads CASSSRFGELFF. The CDR3 DNA is TGTGCCAGCAGCTCCAGGTTCGGGGAGCTGTTTTTT.

The chain carries TRBV6-5 and TRBJ2-7; TRBD1 aligns across 7 bases. In germline, CDR1 is MNHEY, CDR2 SVGAGI. This CDR3 is 13 amino acids long. V dropped 6 bases and J dropped 4; count of bases not matched to a gene: 6. CDR3: CASRRQGRYEQYF. The CDR3 nucleotides read TGTGCCAGCAGGCGACAGGGTCGGTACGAGCAGTACTTC.

The chain has TRBV18 and TRBJ2-7; perhaps TRBD2 as D (6 bases). The germline V gene encodes CDR1 KGHSH and CDR2 LQKENI. There are 13 residues in the CDR3. Trimming cost V 3 bases and J 3 bases, with 9 bases left between them. CDR3 sequence (DNA): TGTGCCAGCTCACCTTTGCGGGACTACGAGCAGTACTTC. Amino acids: CASSPLRDYEQYF.

The rearrangement links TRBV18 to TRBJ2-7, with 7 bases identical to TRBD1. There are 14 residues in the CDR3. Losses at the gene ends were 3 bases for V and 5 bases for J; bases not matched to a gene: 7. Germline loops: CDR1 KGHSH, CDR2 LQKENI. The CDR3 protein is CASSPRQGGDEQYF. The CDR3 bases are TGTGCCAGCTCACCGAGACAGGGTGGCGACGAGCAGTACTTC.

This chain uses TRBV2 with TRBJ2-1; 11 bases map to TRBD2. The CDR3 loop spans 15 amino acids. V shed 7 bases, J shed 8 bases, and the junction held 10 bases outside the gene matches. Germline V gene data show CDR1 as SNHLY and CDR2 as FYNNEI. In DNA, the CDR3 is TGTGCCAGCAAGGAAGGTAGCGGGAGGGGGCATGAGCAGTTCTTC. Translating it yields CASKEGSGRGHEQFF.